This T cell receptor (beta chain) was sequenced during a study of T cells in Graves' hyperthyroidism and ophthalmopathy. Study context: Sampling of peripheral blood happened at initial diagnosis, prior to any treatment.

This clonotype showed up many times. Antigen specificity is unknown. Investigators excluded patients with uncontrolled infection, other autoimmune disease, pregnancy or lactation. Out of approximately 9.9 ml of fresh peripheral blood came the PBMCs. Points from the study as a whole: Before onset, by a median of approximately 6.8 months, the model predicted ophthalmopathy.

RNA transcripts gave rise to amplified TCR beta CDR3 regions. When the TCR CDR3 underwent first-round RT-PCR, the HTBI primer set was used. TCRdb reanalysed the multiplex PCR reads using MiXCR and keeps one entry per CDR3 protein. The sample includes about 360,000 distinct CDR3 sequences, 15% to 20% of them seen just once. CDR3 size: 12 residues. CDR1 DFQATT and CDR2 SNEGSKA come from the germline V gene (reference sequence). Sequencing input: blood. The receptor's source is a woman in her late teens or twenties with Graves' hyperthyroidism. The chain employs TRBV20-1 and TRBJ1-5; TRBD1 is a possible D gene (6 bases). Here the CDR3 DNA reads TGCGCCTACCGGACAGCCGGGCAGCCCCAGCATTTT. This translates into CAYRTAGQPQHF.